The sequence of this T cell receptor beta chain was determined in a study of T cell repertoires in cytomegalovirus infection. Whole-study findings and limits: HLA-C-restricted CMV-specific TCR beta clonotypes prevailed in the ex vivo response.

A remark on this clonotype: The antigen is not known.

Via MiXCR, TCRdb re-called the reads, giving one row per CDR3 protein. The data hold more than 200,000 distinct CDR3 sequences, with approximately 9.2% observed a single time. Sequencing input: PBMCs. This TCR was recovered from a human donor in good health (CMV status not recorded). Some clones in this sample may be carry-over from other donors' samples.

The CDR3, as DNA: TGTGCCACCAGCAGATCCTTAGAGACCCAGTACTTC. Its protein product is CATSRSLETQYF. The chain uses TRBV15 and TRBJ2-5; D is undetermined. The CDR3 totals 12 residues. Deletions cut 2 bases from V and 4 bases from J, with 5 bases between. Germline assignment: CDR1 LNHNV and CDR2 YYDKDF (reference sequence).